This T cell receptor beta chain was recovered during a study of regulatory T cells in long-lasting Graves disease. Study information: Persistent Graves' disease required over 5 years of antithyroid drugs and positive TSH receptor antibodies. Broader study findings: Persistent disease exhibited a predilection for TRBV28, TRBJ1-2 and TRBJ2-5. Public clonotype sharing was higher in persistent than newly diagnosed patients.

The CDR3 totals 16 residues. The germline CDR1 and CDR2 sequences are SNHLY and FYNNEI. Trimming cost V 1 base and J 5 bases, with 12 bases left between them. This clonotype was seen ten or more times. The antigen is unknown. Time point meaning: persistent/refractory GD, antithyroid drugs over 5 years with positive TRAb. PBMC-extracted RNA yielded the TCR library. Investigators prepared the TCR beta libraries by applying iRepertoire HTBI primers and Arm-PCR of CDR3 regions. Original data processing: Sequenced samples collectively carried 60 to 75 TRBV and 14 to 15 TRBJ segments. TCRdb itself ran the multiplex PCR reads through MiXCR, one entry per CDR3 protein. TCRdb, not the original authors, processed these V and J calls. The table includes 650,000 to 700,000 distinct CDR3 sequences, approximately 29% detected once.

This material consisted of peripheral blood mononuclear cells (PBMCs), taken when the disease was refractory, from a patient treated with antithyroid drugs. The chain employs TRBV2 and TRBJ1-6; D gene ambiguous. The clonotype comes from a female donor with Graves disease. CDR3 sequence reads: CASSEGRADNNSPLHF. Written as DNA, the CDR3 is TGTGCCAGCAGTGAAGGGAGAGCAGATAATAATTCACCCCTCCACTTT.